These T cell receptor beta chains were read from a single sample in a study of CD8+ T cells in alopecia areata. The table came from immunoSEQ multiplex PCR; TCRdb's copy has only in-frame clones and leaves some out. The sample holds about 180,000 clones, 40% to 65% seen once. The specimen comprised CD8+ T cells sorted from blood, sampled at week 24, from a patient treated with tofacitinib. These receptors originate from a human donor with alopecia areata. Each CDR3 is given with its conserved first and last residue. The D gene is left open where the match is weak. For some rows the clone size is stated as once, few or many, or as a class when expanded; others skip it.

>-|TRBJ1-6|TRBV2|-
CASSVGQDPRPLHF
TGTGCCAGCAGTGTGGGGCAGGACCCTCGCCCCCTCCACTTT
>-|TRBJ1-6|TRBV27|-
CASSPYLSQGNNSPLHF
TGTGCCAGCAGTCCTTATCTCTCGCAGGGGAATAATTCACCCCTCCACTTT
>-|TRBJ2-3|TRBV29-1|-
CSVLGGAFSTDTQYF
TGCAGCGTTCTTGGGGGGGCCTTTTCCACAGATACGCAGTATTTT
>-|TRBJ1-4|TRBV27|-
CASSPSAGTDEKLFF
TGTGCCAGCAGTCCGTCCGCCGGGACGGATGAAAAACTGTTTTTT
>-|TRBJ1-1|TRBV14|-
CASSLGSFTEAFF
TGTGCCAGCAGCCTGGGGAGTTTTACTGAAGCTTTCTTT
>-|TRBJ1-1|TRBV7-3|TRBD1
CASSPGQKNTEAFF
TGTGCCAGCAGCCCGGGACAGAAGAACACTGAAGCTTTCTTT
>-|TRBJ2-7|TRBV30|TRBD1
CALGQGASYEQYF
TGTGCCTTAGGACAGGGGGCGAGCTACGAGCAGTACTTC
>-|TRBJ1-5|TRBV27|-
CASSFGGPNQPQHF
TGTGCCAGCAGTTTTGGAGGGCCTAATCAGCCCCAGCATTTT
>-|TRBJ2-7|TRBV10-2|TRBD1
CASSGQTGTYEQYF
TGCGCCAGCAGTGGCCAGACAGGGACCTACGAGCAGTACTTC
>few|TRBJ2-1|TRBV19|TRBD2
CASSIWSSGGADEQFF
TGTGCCAGTAGTATATGGTCTAGCGGGGGGGCTGATGAGCAGTTCTTC
>few|TRBJ2-7|TRBV15|-
CATSREGLPLYEQYF
TGTGCCACCAGCAGAGAAGGGTTGCCACTCTACGAGCAGTACTTC
>-|TRBJ2-7|TRBV30|-
CAWSAGFSYEQYF
TGTGCCTGGAGTGCAGGGTTTTCCTACGAGCAGTACTTC
>few|TRBJ2-1|TRBV7-3|TRBD2
CASSLNSGVGNEQFF
TGTGCCAGCAGCCTAAATAGCGGGGTTGGCAATGAGCAGTTCTTC
>-|TRBJ2-7|TRBV11-2|TRBD1
CASSTLTGNEQYF
TGTGCCAGCAGCACCCTGACAGGGAACGAGCAGTACTTC
>-|TRBJ2-1|TRBV2|-
CASPNEQFF
TGTGCCAGCCCCAATGAGCAGTTCTTC
>-|TRBJ2-1|TRBV29-1|-
CSVEDKDNEQFF
TGCAGCGTTGAAGATAAGGACAATGAGCAGTTCTTC
>-|TRBJ2-2|TRBV27|-
CASRFGGAGELFF
TGTGCCAGCAGATTTGGTGGGGCCGGGGAGCTGTTTTTT
>-|TRBJ1-4|TRBV4-3|-
CASSQEIGVQEKLFF
TGCGCCAGCAGCCAAGAAATAGGGGTGCAAGAAAAACTGTTTTTT
>-|TRBJ2-1|TRBV7-3|-
CASSLGTSSYNEQFF
TGTGCCAGCAGCTTAGGTACTAGCAGCTACAATGAGCAGTTCTTC
>few|TRBJ2-5|TRBV19|-
CASSIAAEQETQYF
TGTGCCAGTAGTATAGCAGCGGAACAAGAGACCCAGTACTTC
>few|TRBJ2-6|TRBV7-9|-
CASSISSGANVLTF
TGTGCCAGCAGCATAAGCTCTGGGGCCAACGTCCTGACTTTC
>-|TRBJ2-1|TRBV7-3|TRBD2
CASSLGLVNEQFF
TGTGCCAGCAGCCTCGGACTAGTTAATGAGCAGTTCTTC
>-|TRBJ1-3|TRBV5-1|-
CASSLEGLGNTIYF
TGCGCCAGCAGCCTCGAGGGGCTTGGAAACACCATATATTTT
>-|TRBJ1-1|TRBV4-3|TRBD1
CASSQGTGRYTEAFF
TGCGCCAGCAGCCAGGGGACAGGGAGGTACACTGAAGCTTTCTTT
>-|TRBJ2-1|TRBV4-3|-
CASSQDSARNEQFF
TGCGCCAGCAGCCAAGATTCTGCGCGGAATGAGCAGTTCTTC
>many|TRBJ1-5|TRBV7-2|-
CASSLSPSQPQHF
TGTGCCAGCAGCTTAAGTCCATCTCAGCCCCAGCATTTT
>few|TRBJ1-5|TRBV7-3|-
CASSARDGIGGNQPQHF
TGTGCCAGCAGCGCCCGGGACGGCATAGGAGGAAATCAGCCCCAGCATTTT
>-|TRBJ2-1|TRBV12-5|TRBD2
CASGPPASGVDEQFF
TGTGCTAGTGGTCCCCCGGCTAGCGGGGTTGATGAGCAGTTCTTC
>-|TRBJ2-5|TRBV19|TRBD2
CASSLASPGGTQYF
TGTGCCAGTAGTCTCGCCTCCCCGGGGGGGACCCAGTACTTC
>-|TRBJ2-1|TRBV5-1|-
CASSLANSAYNEQFF
TGCGCCAGCAGCTTGGCGAATAGCGCGTACAATGAGCAGTTCTTC
>-|TRBJ2-6|TRBV5-6|-
CASSGGLISGANVLTF
TGTGCCAGCAGCGGGGGACTGATCTCTGGGGCCAACGTCCTGACTTTC
>-|TRBJ2-2|TRBV5-6|-
CASSRPSSELFF
TGTGCCAGCAGCCGTCCCTCGTCGGAGCTGTTTTTT
>-|TRBJ1-1|TRBV29-1|-
CSAREGIKNTEAFF
TGCAGCGCCCGGGAGGGTATTAAGAACACTGAAGCTTTCTTT
>few|TRBJ1-1|TRBV4-3|-
CASSRGTTTEAFF
TGCGCCAGCAGCCGGGGGACTACTACTGAAGCTTTCTTT
>-|TRBJ2-3|TRBV6-5|-
CASSYGGRVGADTQYF
TGTGCCAGCAGTTACGGGGGCAGGGTTGGAGCAGATACGCAGTATTTT
>-|TRBJ1-4|TRBV27|-
CASGVFNEKLFF
TGTGCCAGCGGCGTCTTTAATGAAAAACTGTTTTTT
>few|TRBJ2-1|TRBV14|-
CASSLPSWGEQFF
TGTGCCAGCAGCCTCCCCTCCTGGGGTGAGCAGTTCTTC
>-|TRBJ2-2|TRBV4-3|-
CASSPDTNTGELFF
TGCGCCAGCAGCCCCGACACGAACACCGGGGAGCTGTTTTTT